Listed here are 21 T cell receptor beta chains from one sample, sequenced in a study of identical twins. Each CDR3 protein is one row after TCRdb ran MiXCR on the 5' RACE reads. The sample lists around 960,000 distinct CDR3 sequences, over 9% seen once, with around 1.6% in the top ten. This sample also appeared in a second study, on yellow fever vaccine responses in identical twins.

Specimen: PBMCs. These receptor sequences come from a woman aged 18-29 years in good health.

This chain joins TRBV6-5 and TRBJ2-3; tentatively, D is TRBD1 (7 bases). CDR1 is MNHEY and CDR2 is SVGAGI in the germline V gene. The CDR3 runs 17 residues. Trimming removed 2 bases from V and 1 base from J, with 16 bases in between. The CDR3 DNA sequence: TGTGCCAGCAGTTACCGTGTCCGCGGGACAGGCACAGATACGCAGTATTTT. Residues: CASSYRVRGTGTDTQYF.

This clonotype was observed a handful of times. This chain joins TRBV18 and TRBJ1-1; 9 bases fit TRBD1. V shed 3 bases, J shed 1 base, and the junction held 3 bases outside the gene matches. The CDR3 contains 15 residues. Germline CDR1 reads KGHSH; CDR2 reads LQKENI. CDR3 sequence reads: CASSPGTGRNTEAFF. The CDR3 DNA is TGTGCCAGCTCACCGGGGACAGGGCGGAACACTGAAGCTTTCTTT.

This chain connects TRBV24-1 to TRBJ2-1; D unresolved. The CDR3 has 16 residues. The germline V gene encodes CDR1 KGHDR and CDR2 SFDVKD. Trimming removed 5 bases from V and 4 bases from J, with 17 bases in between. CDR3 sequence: CATSALAGRGYNEQFF. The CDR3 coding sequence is TGTGCCACCAGTGCTCTCGCTGGACGTGGATACAATGAGCAGTTCTTC.

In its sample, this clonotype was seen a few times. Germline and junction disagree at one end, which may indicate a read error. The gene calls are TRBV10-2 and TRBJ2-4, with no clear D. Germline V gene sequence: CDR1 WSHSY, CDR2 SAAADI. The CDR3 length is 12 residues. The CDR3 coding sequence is TGCGCCAGCAGTGAGTCTTTGCAGGTCACAGACTTC. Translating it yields CASSESLQVTDF.

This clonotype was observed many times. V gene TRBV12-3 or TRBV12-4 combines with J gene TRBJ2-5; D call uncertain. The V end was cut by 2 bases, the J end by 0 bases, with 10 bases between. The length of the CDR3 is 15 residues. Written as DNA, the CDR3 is TGTGCCAGCAGTTTACGACCCCTGTACCAAGAGACCCAGTACTTC. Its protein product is CASSLRPLYQETQYF.

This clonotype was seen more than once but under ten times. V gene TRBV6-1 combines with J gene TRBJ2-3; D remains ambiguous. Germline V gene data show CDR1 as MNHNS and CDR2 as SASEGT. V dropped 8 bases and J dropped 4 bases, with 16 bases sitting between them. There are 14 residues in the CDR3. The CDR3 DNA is TGTGCCAGCGCACCGGGCTTTTATTCAGATACGCAGTATTTT. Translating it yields CASAPGFYSDTQYF.

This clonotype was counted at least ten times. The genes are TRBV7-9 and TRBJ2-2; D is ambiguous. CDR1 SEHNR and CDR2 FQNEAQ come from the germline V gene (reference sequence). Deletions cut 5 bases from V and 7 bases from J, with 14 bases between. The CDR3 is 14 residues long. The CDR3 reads CASSPDPWGGELFF. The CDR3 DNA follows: TGTGCCAGCAGCCCGGACCCATGGGGCGGGGAGCTGTTTTTT.

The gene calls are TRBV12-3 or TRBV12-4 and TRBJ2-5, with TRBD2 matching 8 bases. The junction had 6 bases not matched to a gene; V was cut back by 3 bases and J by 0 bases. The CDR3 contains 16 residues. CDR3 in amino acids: CASSFLRGGYQETQYF. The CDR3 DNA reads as TGTGCCAGCAGTTTTTTACGGGGGGGGTACCAAGAGACCCAGTACTTC.

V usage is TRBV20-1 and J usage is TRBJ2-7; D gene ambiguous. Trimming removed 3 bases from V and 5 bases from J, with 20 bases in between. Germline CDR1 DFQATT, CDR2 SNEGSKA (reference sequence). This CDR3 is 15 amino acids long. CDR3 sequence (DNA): TGCAGTGCTAGCAGACCCCCGGGCCCCCAAAACGAGCAGTACTTC. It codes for CSASRPPGPQNEQYF.

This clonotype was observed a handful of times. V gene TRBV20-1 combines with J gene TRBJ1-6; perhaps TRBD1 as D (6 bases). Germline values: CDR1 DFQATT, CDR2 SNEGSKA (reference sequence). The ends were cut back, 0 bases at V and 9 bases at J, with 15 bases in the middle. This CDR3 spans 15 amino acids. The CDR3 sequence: CSARDQGQLPSPLHF. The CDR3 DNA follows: TGCAGTGCTAGAGATCAGGGACAACTACCTTCACCCCTCCACTTT.

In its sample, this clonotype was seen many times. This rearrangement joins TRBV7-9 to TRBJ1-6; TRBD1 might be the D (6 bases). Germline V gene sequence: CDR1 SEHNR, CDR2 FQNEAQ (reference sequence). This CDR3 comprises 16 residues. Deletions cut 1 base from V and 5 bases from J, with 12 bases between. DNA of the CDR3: TGTGCCAGCAGCTTAGGGACAGCTTCCGATAATTCACCCCTCCACTTT. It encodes CASSLGTASDNSPLHF.

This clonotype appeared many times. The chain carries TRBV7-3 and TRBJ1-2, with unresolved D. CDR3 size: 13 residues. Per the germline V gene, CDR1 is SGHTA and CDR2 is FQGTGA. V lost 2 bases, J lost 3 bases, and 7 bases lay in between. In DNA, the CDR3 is TGTGCCAGCAGCTTAGGCCAGGACTATGGCTACACCTTC. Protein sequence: CASSLGQDYGYTF.

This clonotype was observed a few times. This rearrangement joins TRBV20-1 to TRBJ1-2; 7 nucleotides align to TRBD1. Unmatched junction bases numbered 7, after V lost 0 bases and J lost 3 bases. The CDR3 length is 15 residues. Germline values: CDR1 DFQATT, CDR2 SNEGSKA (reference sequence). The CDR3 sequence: CSAREFRGNDYGYTF. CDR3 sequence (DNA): TGCAGTGCTAGAGAGTTCAGGGGGAATGACTATGGCTACACCTTC.

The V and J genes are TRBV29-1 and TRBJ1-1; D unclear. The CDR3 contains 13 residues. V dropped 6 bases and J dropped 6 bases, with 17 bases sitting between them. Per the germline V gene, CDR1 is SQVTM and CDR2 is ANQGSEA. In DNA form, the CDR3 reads TGCAGCGTGAGCGGCTTTTTAGAATCTGAAGCTTTCTTT. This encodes CSVSGFLESEAFF. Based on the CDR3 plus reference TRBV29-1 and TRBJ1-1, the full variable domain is SAVISQKPSRDICQRGTSLTIQCQVDSQVTMMFWYRQQPGQSLTLIATANQGSEATYESGFVIDKFPISRPNLTFSTLTVSNMSPEDSSIYLCSVSGFLESEAFFGQGTRLTVV.

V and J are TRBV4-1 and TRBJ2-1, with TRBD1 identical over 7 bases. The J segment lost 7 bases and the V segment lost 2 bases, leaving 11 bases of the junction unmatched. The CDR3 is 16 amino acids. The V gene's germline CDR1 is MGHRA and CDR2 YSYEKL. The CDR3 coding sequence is TGCGCCAGCAGCCAAATTGAGGGGGCCGGGGTAAATGAGCAGTTCTTC. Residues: CASSQIEGAGVNEQFF.

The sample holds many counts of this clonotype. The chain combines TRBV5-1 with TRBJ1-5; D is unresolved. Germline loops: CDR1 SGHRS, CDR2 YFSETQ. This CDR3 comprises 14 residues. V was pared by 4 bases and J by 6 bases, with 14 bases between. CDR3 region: CASSSGERSQPQHF. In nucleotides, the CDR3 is TGCGCCAGCAGCAGCGGGGAGCGAAGTCAGCCCCAGCATTTT. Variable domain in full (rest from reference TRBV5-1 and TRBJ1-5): KAGVTQTPRYLIKTRGQQVTLSCSPISGHRSVSWYQQTPGQGLQFLFEYFSETQRNKGNFPGRFSGRQFSNSRSEMNVSTLELGDSALYLCASSSGERSQPQHFGDGTRLSIL.

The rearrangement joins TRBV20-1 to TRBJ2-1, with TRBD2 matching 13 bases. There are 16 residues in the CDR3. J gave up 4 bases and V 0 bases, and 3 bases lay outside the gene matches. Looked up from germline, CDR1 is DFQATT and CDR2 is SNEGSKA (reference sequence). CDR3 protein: CSARETSGGDYNEQFF. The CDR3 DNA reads TGCAGTGCTAGAGAAACTAGCGGGGGGGATTACAATGAGCAGTTCTTC.

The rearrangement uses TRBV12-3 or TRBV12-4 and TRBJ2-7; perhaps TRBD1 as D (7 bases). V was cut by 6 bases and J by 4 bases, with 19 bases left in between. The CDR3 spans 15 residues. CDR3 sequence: CASSLAGGSKYEQYF. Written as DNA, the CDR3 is TGTGCCAGCAGCCTAGCAGGGGGGTCTAAGTACGAGCAGTACTTC.

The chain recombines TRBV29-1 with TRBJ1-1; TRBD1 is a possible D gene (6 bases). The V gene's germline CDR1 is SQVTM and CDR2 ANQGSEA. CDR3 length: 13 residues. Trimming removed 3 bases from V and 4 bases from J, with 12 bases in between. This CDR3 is CSVETTTGTEAFF. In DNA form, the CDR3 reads TGCAGCGTTGAGACAACGACAGGCACTGAAGCTTTCTTT.

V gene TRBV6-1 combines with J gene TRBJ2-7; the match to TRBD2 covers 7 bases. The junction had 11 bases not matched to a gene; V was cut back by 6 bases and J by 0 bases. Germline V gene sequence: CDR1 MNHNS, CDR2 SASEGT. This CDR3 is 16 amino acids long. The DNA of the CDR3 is TGTGCCAGCAGCAGGGAGGGCCTGAGGATCTCCTACGAGCAGTACGTC. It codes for CASSREGLRISYEQYV.

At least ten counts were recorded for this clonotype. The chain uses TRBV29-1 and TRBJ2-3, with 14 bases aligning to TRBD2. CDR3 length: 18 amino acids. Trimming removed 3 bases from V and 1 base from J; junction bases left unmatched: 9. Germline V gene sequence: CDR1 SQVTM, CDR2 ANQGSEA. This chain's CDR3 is CSVEVPGLAGVGTDTQYF. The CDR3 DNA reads TGCAGCGTTGAGGTACCGGGACTAGCGGGAGTGGGCACAGATACGCAGTATTTT.